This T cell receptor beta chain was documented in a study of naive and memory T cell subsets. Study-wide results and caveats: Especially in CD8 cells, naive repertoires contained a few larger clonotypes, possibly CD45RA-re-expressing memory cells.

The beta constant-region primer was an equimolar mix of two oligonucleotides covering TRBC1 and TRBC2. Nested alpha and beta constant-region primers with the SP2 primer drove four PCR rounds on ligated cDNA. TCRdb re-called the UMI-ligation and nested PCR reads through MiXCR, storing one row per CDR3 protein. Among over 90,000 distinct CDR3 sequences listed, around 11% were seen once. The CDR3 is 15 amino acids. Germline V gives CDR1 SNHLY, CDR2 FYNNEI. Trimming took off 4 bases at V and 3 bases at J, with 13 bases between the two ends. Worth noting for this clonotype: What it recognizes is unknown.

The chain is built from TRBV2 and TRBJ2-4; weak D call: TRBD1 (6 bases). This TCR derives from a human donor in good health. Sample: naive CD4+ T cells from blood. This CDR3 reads CASSVQGLSKNIQYF. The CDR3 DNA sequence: TGTGCCAGCAGTGTTCAGGGGCTGAGCAAAAACATTCAGTACTTC.